This T cell receptor (beta chain) was documented in a study of T cell repertoires in cytomegalovirus infection. On this clonotype itself: Antigen specificity is unknown.

TCRdb re-analysed the reads in MiXCR, keeping a single row per CDR3 protein. The repertoire holds 200,000 or so distinct CDR3 sequences, with about 39% as singletons. With V trimmed by 4 bases and J by 1 base, 4 bases remained unmatched. The CDR3 is made up of 16 amino acids. Per the germline V gene, CDR1 is SGHTA and CDR2 is FQGNSA. The chain carries TRBV7-2 and TRBJ2-5; 12 bases match TRBD2. Specimen: CD8+ T cells from cultured PBMCs, collected from culture after CMV antigen stimulation. The sequence came from a human donor in good health (CMV status not recorded). Some clones in this sample may be carry-over from other donors' samples. DNA for the CDR3: TGTGCCAGCAGCTCGGGACTAGCGGGTACCCAAGAGACCCAGTACTTC. Its translation is CASSSGLAGTQETQYF. Based on the CDR3 plus reference TRBV7-2 and TRBJ2-5, the full variable domain is GAGVSQSPSNKVTEKGKDVELRCDPISGHTALYWYRQSLGQGLEFLIYFQGNSAPDKSGLPSDRFSAERTGGSVSTLTIQRTQQEDSAVYLCASSSGLAGTQETQYFGPGTRLLVL.